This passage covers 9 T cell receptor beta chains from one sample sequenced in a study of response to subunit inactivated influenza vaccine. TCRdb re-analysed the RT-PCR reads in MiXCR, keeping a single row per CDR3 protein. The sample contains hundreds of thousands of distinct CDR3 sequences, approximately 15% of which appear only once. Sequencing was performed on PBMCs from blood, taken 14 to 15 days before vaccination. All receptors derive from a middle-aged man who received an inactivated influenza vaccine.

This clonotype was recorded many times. CDR3 sequence reads: CASSPGGGLLYGYTF. The DNA for the CDR3 is TGTGCCAGCAGCCCCGGAGGGGGACTCCTGTATGGCTACACCTTC. This chain uses TRBV7-9 with TRBJ1-2; D may be TRBD1 (6 bases). Germline CDR1 SEHNR, CDR2 FQNEAQ (reference sequence). With 5 bases removed from V and 5 bases from J, the gap between germline ends came to 18 bases. The CDR3 is made up of 15 amino acids.

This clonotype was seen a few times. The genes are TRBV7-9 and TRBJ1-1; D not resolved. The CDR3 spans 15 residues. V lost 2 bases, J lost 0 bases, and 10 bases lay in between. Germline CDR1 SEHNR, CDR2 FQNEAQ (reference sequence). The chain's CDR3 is CASSLYGRMNTEAFF. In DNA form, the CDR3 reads TGTGCCAGCAGCTTATATGGACGGATGAACACTGAAGCTTTCTTT.

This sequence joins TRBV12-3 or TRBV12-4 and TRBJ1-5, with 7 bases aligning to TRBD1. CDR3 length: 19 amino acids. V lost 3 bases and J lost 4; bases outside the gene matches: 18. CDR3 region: CASSFRVYRGGERNQPQHF. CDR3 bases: TGTGCCAGCAGTTTTCGAGTCTACAGAGGGGGCGAGAGAAATCAGCCCCAGCATTTT.

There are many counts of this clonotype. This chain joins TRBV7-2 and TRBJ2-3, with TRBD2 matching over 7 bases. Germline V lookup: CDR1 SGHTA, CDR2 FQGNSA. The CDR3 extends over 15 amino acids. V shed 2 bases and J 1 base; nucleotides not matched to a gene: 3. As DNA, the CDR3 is TGTGCCAGCAGCTTACAGGGAGGGGGCACAGATACGCAGTATTTT. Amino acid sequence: CASSLQGGGTDTQYF.

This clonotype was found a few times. The CDR3 is CSARDLLLAGRYNEQFF. Here the CDR3 DNA reads TGCAGTGCTAGAGATCTCCTCCTAGCGGGACGGTACAATGAGCAGTTCTTC. The chain combines TRBV20-1 with TRBJ2-1; 9 positions match TRBD2. The trim removed 0 bases at V and 4 bases at J, leaving 10 bases unmatched. The CDR3 spans 17 residues. In germline, CDR1 is DFQATT, CDR2 SNEGSKA (reference sequence).

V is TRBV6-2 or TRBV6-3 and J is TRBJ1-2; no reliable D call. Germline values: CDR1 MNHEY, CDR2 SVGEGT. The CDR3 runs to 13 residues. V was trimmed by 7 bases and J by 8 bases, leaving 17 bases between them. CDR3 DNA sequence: TGTGCCAGCACTAACCGGGAAGGACGCGGCTACACCTTC. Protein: CASTNREGRGYTF.

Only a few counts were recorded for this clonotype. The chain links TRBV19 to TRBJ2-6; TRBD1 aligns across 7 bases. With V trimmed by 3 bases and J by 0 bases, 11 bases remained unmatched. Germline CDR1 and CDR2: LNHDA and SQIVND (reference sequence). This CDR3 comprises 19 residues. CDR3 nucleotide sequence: TGTGCCAGTAGTATCGCTCCCGGGACAGTCTTCTCTGGGGCCAACGTCCTGACTTTC. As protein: CASSIAPGTVFSGANVLTF. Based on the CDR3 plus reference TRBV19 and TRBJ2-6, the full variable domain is DGGITQSPKYLFRKEGQNVTLSCEQNLNHDAMYWYRQDPGQGLRLIYYSQIVNDFQKGDIAEGYSVSREKKESFPLTVTSAQKNPTAFYLCASSIAPGTVFSGANVLTFGAGSRLTVL.

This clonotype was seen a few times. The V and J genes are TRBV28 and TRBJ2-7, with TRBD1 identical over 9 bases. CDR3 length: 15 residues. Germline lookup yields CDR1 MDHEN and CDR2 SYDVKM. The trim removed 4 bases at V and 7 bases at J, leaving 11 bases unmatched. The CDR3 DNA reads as TGTGCCAGCAGTTCGCCCGGGACAGGGACGCGGGAGCAGTACTTC. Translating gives CASSSPGTGTREQYF.

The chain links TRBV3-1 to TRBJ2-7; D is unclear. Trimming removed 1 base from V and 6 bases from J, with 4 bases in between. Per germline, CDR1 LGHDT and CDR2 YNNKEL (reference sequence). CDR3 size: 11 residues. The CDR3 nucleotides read TGTGCCAGCAGCCAAGGGACCGAGCAGTACTTC. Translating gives CASSQGTEQYF.